This TCR beta chain was found in a study of HIV-infected patients and healthy controls. About 480 ng RNA was reverse transcribed with alpha and beta constant-region primers. Alpha and beta chain libraries were made separately by chain-specific third strand synthesis with multiplexing indices. MiXCR was run by TCRdb on the 5' RACE reads, yielding one entry per CDR3 protein. The table shows some 19,000 distinct CDR3 sequences, with about 8.3% occurring only once. Whole blood was used without fractionation, so all unsorted peripheral T cells were included. In this sample, this clonotype turned up many times. This receptor was taken from an adult in good health. The sequenced sample was blood.

The CDR3 loop reads CASRGQGRHTEAFF. CDR3 DNA sequence: TGTGCCAGCAGAGGGCAGGGGCGGCACACTGAAGCTTTCTTT. The rearrangement uses TRBV27 and TRBJ1-1, with a weak D call TRBD1 (6 bases). V was clipped by 6 bases and J by 3 bases, with 14 bases between them. The CDR3 is made up of 14 amino acids. Germline V gene lookup returns CDR1 MNHEY and CDR2 SMNVEV (reference sequence).